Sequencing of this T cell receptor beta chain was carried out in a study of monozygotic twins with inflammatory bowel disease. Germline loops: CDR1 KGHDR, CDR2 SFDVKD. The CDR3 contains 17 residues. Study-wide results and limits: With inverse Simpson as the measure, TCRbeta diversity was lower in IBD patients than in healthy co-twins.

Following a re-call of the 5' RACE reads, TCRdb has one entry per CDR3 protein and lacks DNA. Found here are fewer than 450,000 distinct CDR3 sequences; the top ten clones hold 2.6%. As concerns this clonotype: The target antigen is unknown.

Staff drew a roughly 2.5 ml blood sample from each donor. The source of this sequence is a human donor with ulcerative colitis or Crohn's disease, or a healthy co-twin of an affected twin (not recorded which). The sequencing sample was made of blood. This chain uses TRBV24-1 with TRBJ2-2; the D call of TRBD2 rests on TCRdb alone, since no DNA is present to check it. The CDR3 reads CATSDQGPTAGTGELFF.